Given below is one T cell receptor (beta chain) in context. Its antigen remains unknown. This entry belongs to a study of beta chain features in type 1 diabetes. Overall study results and limits: Cells with high TCR expression could be over-represented by cDNA sequencing.

Sequencing targeted expressed TCRB transcripts, as all isolated RNA had been reverse transcribed. Profiling relied on immunoSEQ multiplex PCR, and the TCRdb table lists in-frame clones only, not all of them. The sample holds over 300,000 clones, around 7.6% seen once. The CDR3 is 15 amino acids. In germline, CDR1 is LNHDA, CDR2 SQIVND (reference sequence). V lost 8 bases and J lost 6; bases outside the gene matches: 12. The source material was central memory CD4+ T cells from blood. This receptor was obtained from a woman aged 18-29 years in good health. The chain is built from TRBV19 and TRBJ2-2; 7 bases match TRBD1. The CDR3 sequence: CASRKDRVMSGELFF. The CDR3 DNA sequence: TGTGCCAGTCGCAAAGACAGGGTGATGTCCGGGGAGCTGTTTTTT.